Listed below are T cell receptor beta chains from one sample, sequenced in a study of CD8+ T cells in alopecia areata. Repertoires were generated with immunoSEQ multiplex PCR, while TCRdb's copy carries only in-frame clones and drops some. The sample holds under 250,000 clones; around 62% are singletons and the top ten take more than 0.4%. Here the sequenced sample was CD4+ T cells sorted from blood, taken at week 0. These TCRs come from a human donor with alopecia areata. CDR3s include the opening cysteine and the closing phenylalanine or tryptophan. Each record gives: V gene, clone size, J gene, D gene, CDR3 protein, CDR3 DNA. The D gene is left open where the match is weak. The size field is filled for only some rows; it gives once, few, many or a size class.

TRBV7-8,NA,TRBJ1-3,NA,CASSLALSGSGNTIYF,TGTGCCAGCAGCTTAGCGCTCTCGGGCTCTGGAAACACCATATATTTT
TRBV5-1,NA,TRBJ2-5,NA,CASSLATVQETQYF,TGCGCCAGCAGCTTGGCCACGGTACAAGAGACCCAGTACTTC
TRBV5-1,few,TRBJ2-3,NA,CASSLGTGSDTQYF,TGCGCCAGCAGCTTGGGAACAGGGTCAGATACGCAGTATTTT
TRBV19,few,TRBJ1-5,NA,CASSKGRGSNQPQHF,TGTGCCAGTAGCAAAGGTAGGGGTAGCAATCAGCCCCAGCATTTT
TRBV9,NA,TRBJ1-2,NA,CASSEYRGGYTF,TGTGCCAGCAGCGAGTACAGAGGAGGCTACACCTTC
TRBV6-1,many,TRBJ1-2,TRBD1,CASSAGDSYGYTF,TGTGCCAGCAGTGCGGGGGACAGCTATGGCTACACCTTC
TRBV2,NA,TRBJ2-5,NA,CASSATGAQETQYF,TGTGCCAGCAGTGCCACAGGAGCCCAAGAGACCCAGTACTTC
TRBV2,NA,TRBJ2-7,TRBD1,CATCPGQGAREQYF,TGTGCCACGTGTCCGGGACAGGGGGCTCGGGAGCAGTACTTC
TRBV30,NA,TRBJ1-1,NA,CAWSVAGNTEAFF,TGTGCCTGGAGTGTGGCGGGGAACACTGAAGCTTTCTTT
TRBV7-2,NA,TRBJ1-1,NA,CASSTAVNTEAFF,TGTGCCAGCAGCACGGCCGTGAACACTGAAGCTTTCTTT
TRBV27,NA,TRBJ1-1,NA,CASSLKGNTEAFF,TGTGCCAGCAGTTTAAAAGGGAACACTGAAGCTTTCTTT
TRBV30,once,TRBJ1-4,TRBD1,CAWSPLTGDNEKLFF,TGTGCCTGGAGTCCCTTGACAGGGGATAATGAAAAACTGTTTTTT
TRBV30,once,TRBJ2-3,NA,CAFSNRASATDTQYF,TGTGCCTTCTCTAACCGGGCCTCCGCCACAGATACGCAGTATTTT
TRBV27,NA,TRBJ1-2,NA,CASSLSWQGSGYTF,TGTGCCAGCAGTTTATCGTGGCAGGGAAGTGGCTACACCTTC
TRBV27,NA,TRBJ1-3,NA,CRGGYSGNTIYF,TGTCGGGGGGGTTACTCTGGAAACACCATATATTTT
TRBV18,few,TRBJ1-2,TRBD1,CASSPRTGRDYGYTF,TGTGCCAGCTCACCACGGACAGGCAGAGACTATGGCTACACCTTC
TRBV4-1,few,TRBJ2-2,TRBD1,CASSRPDRGSGELFF,TGCGCCAGCAGCCGACCAGACAGGGGCTCCGGGGAGCTGTTTTTT
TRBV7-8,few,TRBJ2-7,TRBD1,CASSEARQGANYEQYF,TGTGCCAGCAGCGAGGCGAGACAGGGGGCGAACTACGAGCAGTACTTC
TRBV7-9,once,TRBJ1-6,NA,CASSLDSRVDSPLHF,TGTGCCAGCAGCTTAGACTCCAGAGTGGATTCACCCCTCCACTTT
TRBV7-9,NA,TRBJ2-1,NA,CASSLSVNEQFF,TGTGCCAGCAGCTTAAGCGTCAATGAGCAGTTCTTC
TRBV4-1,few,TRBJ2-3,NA,CASSQGPRPTDTQYF,TGCGCCAGCAGCCAAGGACCCCGACCCACAGATACGCAGTATTTT
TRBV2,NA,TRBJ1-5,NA,CASSLRTSGNQPQHF,TGTGCCAGCAGTCTCAGGACATCAGGCAATCAGCCCCAGCATTTT
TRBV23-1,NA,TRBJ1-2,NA,CASSSANSRGYTF,TGCGCCAGCAGTTCCGCAAACTCGCGGGGCTACACCTTC
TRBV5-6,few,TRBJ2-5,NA,CASSLRSGLDHETQYF,TGTGCCAGCAGCTTACGAAGCGGTCTGGACCACGAGACCCAGTACTTC
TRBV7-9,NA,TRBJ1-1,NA,CASSLLTGSNTEAFF,TGTGCCAGCAGCTTACTCACAGGGAGTAACACTGAAGCTTTCTTT
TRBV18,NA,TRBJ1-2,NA,CASSVDYGYTF,TGTGCCAGCTCGGTCGACTATGGCTACACCTTC
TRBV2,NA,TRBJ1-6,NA,CASSDLSANNSPLHF,TGTGCCAGCAGTGATCTGTCTGCTAATAATTCACCCCTCCACTTT
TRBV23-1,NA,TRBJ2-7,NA,CASSLRNFPASPTSYEQYF,TGCGCCAGCAGTCTACGAAACTTCCCCGCCAGTCCTACTTCCTACGAGCAGTACTTC